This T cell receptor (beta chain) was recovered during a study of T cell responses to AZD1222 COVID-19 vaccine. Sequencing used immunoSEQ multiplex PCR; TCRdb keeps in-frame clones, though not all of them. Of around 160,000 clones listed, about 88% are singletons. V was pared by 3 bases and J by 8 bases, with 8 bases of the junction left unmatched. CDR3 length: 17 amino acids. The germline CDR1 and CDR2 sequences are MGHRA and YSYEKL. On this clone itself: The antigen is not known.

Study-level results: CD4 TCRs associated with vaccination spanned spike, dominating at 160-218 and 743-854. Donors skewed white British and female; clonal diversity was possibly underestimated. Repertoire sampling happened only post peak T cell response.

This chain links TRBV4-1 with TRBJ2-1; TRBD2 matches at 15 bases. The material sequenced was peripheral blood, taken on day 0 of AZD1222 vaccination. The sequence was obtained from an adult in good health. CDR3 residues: CASSQRRTSGRVDEQFF. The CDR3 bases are TGCGCCAGCAGCCAGCGCCGGACTAGCGGGAGGGTGGATGAGCAGTTCTTC.